One sample yielded the 13 T cell receptor beta chains listed below, sequenced in a study of blood T cells in healthy people across ages. A second PCR of 7 to 11 cycles used a sample-barcoded 5' primer and a J-beta primer mix. TCRdb re-called the 5' RACE reads through MiXCR, storing one row per CDR3 protein. The table shows under 1,000,000 distinct CDR3 sequences, with less than 60% occurring only once. Sequencing was performed on blood. All receptors derive from an elderly man in good health.

The chain combines TRBV9 with TRBJ2-1; TRBD2 aligns across 7 bases. The CDR3 consists of 12 residues. CDR1 is SGDLS and CDR2 is YYNGEE in the germline V gene. With 3 bases clipped from V and 8 bases from J, the junction kept 2 bases outside the gene matches. In DNA, the CDR3 is TGTGCCAGCAGCGGCCGGGAGGATGAGCAGTTCTTC. Its protein is CASSGREDEQFF. Full variable domain (rest looked up from reference TRBV9 and TRBJ2-1): DSGVTQTPKHLITATGQRVTLRCSPRSGDLSVYWYQQSLDQGLQFLIQYYNGEERAKGNILERFSAQQFPDLHSELNLSSLELGDSALYFCASSGREDEQFFGPGTRLTVL.

This clonotype was seen many times. The genes are TRBV20-1 and TRBJ2-3, with 15 bases lining up with TRBD2. From germline, CDR1 is DFQATT and CDR2 SNEGSKA (reference sequence). The CDR3 loop spans 15 amino acids. Trimming took 4 bases from V and 4 from J; bases not matched to a gene: 3. The chain's CDR3 is CSATGTSGRSDTQYF. The CDR3 DNA follows: TGCAGTGCTACCGGGACTAGCGGGAGGTCAGATACGCAGTATTTT.

This chain links TRBV6-6 with TRBJ2-7, with 9 bases lining up with TRBD1. This CDR3 is built from 15 residues. CDR1 and CDR2 from the germline V gene are MNHNY and SVGAGI (reference sequence). With V trimmed by 2 bases and J by 2 bases, 4 bases remained unmatched. The DNA for the CDR3 is TGTGCCAGCAGTTACGATGGGACAGGGCCCTACGAGCAGTACTTC. It codes for CASSYDGTGPYEQYF.

The chain uses TRBV20-1 and TRBJ2-1, with TRBD2 matching over 10 bases. The CDR3 runs 14 residues. Germline loops: CDR1 DFQATT, CDR2 SNEGSKA (reference sequence). Trimming took 3 bases from V and 10 from J; bases not matched to a gene: 9. CDR3 sequence (DNA): TGCAGTGCTAGCTATCCTAGCGGGAGAAAAGAGCAGTTCTTC. This codes for CSASYPSGRKEQFF.

This clonotype was recorded once. The rearrangement links TRBV12-3 or TRBV12-4 to TRBJ1-6; no clear D. CDR3 length: 16 residues. Trimming took off 6 bases at V and 7 bases at J, with 19 bases between the two ends. The CDR3 is CASRGFGGGLNSPLHF. CDR3 DNA: TGTGCCAGCAGGGGGTTTGGAGGTGGTCTAAATTCACCCCTCCACTTT.

The chain joins TRBV5-1 to TRBJ1-2, with D unclear. This CDR3 region has 13 residues. Germline V gives CDR1 SGHRS, CDR2 YFSETQ. V lost 1 base and J 6 bases, leaving 10 bases between the germline ends. CDR3 amino acids: CASSLSGGDGYTF. DNA of the CDR3: TGCGCCAGCAGCTTGTCGGGAGGCGATGGCTACACCTTC.

This sequence joins TRBV7-2 and TRBJ2-1; 14 bases are shared with TRBD2. Germline V gene sequence: CDR1 SGHTA, CDR2 FQGNSA. This CDR3 has 15 residues. The J segment lost 7 bases and the V segment lost 8 bases, leaving 7 bases of the junction unmatched. The CDR3 here is CASGTSGGRLNEQFF. CDR3 sequence (DNA): TGTGCCAGCGGGACTAGCGGGGGTAGATTAAATGAGCAGTTCTTC.

This clonotype was observed a few times. V usage is TRBV29-1 and J usage is TRBJ2-3; no reliable D call. The CDR3 is made up of 15 amino acids. Germline loops: CDR1 SQVTM, CDR2 ANQGSEA. V was pared by 5 bases and J by 1 base, with 16 bases between. CDR3 nucleotide sequence: TGCAGCGTTAACCCCGGTAGCAGCGGCACAGATACGCAGTATTTT. This translates into CSVNPGSSGTDTQYF.

This clonotype was recorded a few times. The chain recombines TRBV28 with TRBJ2-3; 7 bases map to TRBD2. Trimming at V came to 5 bases and at J to 2 bases, leaving 4 bases not matched to a gene. The CDR3 sequence is 14 residues long. Germline-derived CDR1 and CDR2 are MDHEN and SYDVKM. In nucleotides, the CDR3 is TGTGCCAGCAGTCTAGCGGCGACCACAGATACGCAGTATTTT. Translating it yields CASSLAATTDTQYF. The entire variable domain, with the rest obtained from reference TRBV28 and TRBJ2-3, is as follows: DVKVTQSSRYLVKRTGEKVFLECVQDMDHENMFWYRQDPGLGLRLIYFSYDVKMKEKGDIPEGYSVSREKKERFSLILESASTNQTSMYLCASSLAATTDTQYFGPGTRLTVL.

The sample holds a few counts of this clonotype. The chain is built from TRBV10-3 and TRBJ2-5; D possibly corresponds to TRBD1 (5 bases). V lost 0 bases to trimming and J lost 3 bases, with 5 bases between them. The V gene's germline CDR1 is ENHRY and CDR2 SYGVKD. There are 13 residues in the CDR3. This chain's CDR3 is CAISESTEETQYF. DNA of the CDR3: TGTGCCATCAGTGAGTCGACAGAAGAGACCCAGTACTTC.

This clonotype was seen many times. The chain has TRBV29-1 and TRBJ2-1; 12 bases align to TRBD2. With V trimmed by 6 bases and J by 13 bases, 28 bases remained unmatched. Germline V gene sequence: CDR1 SQVTM, CDR2 ANQGSEA. This CDR3 is 19 amino acids long. The CDR3 bases are TGCAGCGTGCTTCTAGCGGGAGGGTTCGAATCCCAGGAATATCTCGGACAGTTCTTC. It translates to CSVLLAGGFESQEYLGQFF.

The CDR3 coding sequence is TGCAGTGCTACCGACAGGGTGGACCAAGAGACCCAGTACTTC. Residues: CSATDRVDQETQYF. The chain combines TRBV20-1 with TRBJ2-5; 7 positions agree with TRBD1. This CDR3 comprises 14 residues. V was pared by 4 bases and J by 0 bases, with 5 bases of the junction left unmatched. The germline CDR1 and CDR2 sequences are DFQATT and SNEGSKA (reference sequence).

A few counts support this clonotype. A much larger clone sits a single nucleotide away, making a read error possible. The chain uses TRBV29-1 and TRBJ2-1, with 8 bases that match TRBD2. This CDR3 is 14 amino acids long. Germline V gives CDR1 SQVTM, CDR2 ANQGSEA. Trimming removed 7 bases from V and 10 bases from J; junction bases left unmatched: 15. The CDR3 loop is CSAGGRAGEREQFF. The CDR3 DNA follows: TGCAGCGCCGGGGGACGAGCGGGAGAACGGGAGCAGTTCTTC.